This TCR beta chain derives from a study of STAT5B mutations in CD4+ large granular lymphocyte leukemia. For this clone: Its antigen is not known.

Data came from immunoSEQ multiplex PCR; TCRdb stores just in-frame clones and leaves some out. This sample has fewer than 30,000 clones, with roughly three quarters found just once. Study conclusions and caveats: Top patient clones used TRBV06 genes more often: 8/27 versus 2/35 in controls. Patient CD4-sorted repertoires looked more clonal than healthy CD4+ repertoires, even without putative leukemic clones. No patients shared main leukemic clonotypes, though roughly 23% appeared at low frequency elsewhere.

The CDR3 runs 15 residues. V lost 3 bases and J 2 bases, leaving 13 bases between the germline ends. Germline V lookup: CDR1 SGHAT, CDR2 FQNNGV. Sequencing was performed on CD4+ T cells from blood buffy coats. The genes are TRBV11-2 and TRBJ2-5, with a weak D call TRBD2 (6 bases). This receptor was obtained from a human donor in good health. As DNA, the CDR3 is TGTGCCAGCAGCTTTTCGGGCGGGGCTCAAGAGACCCAGTACTTC. It translates to CASSFSGGAQETQYF.